This is a list of T cell receptor beta chains from one sample in a study of OX40 agonist ivuxolimab in advanced cancers. Data came from immunoSEQ multiplex PCR; TCRdb stores just in-frame clones and leaves some out. The table lists about 50,000 clones, around 86% of them singletons, with around 2% in the top ten. Sequencing used CD4+ or CD8+ T cells sorted from blood, obtained in a trial of the OX40 agonist ivuxolimab. Receptors were obtained from an adult with an advanced solid tumor such as melanoma, head and neck, liver or kidney cancer. CDR3s leave out the opening cysteine and the closing phenylalanine or tryptophan.

j_call | v_call | cdr3_aa
TRBJ2-7 | TRBV30 | AWRRDTFYEQY
TRBJ1-4 | TRBV6-5 | ASSPLPGQERKLF
TRBJ2-1 | TRBV11-3 | ASSSLSAGDVEQF
TRBJ2-7 | TRBV6-1 | ASSFGRRAPYEQY
TRBJ2-3 | TRBV7-9 | ASSRRTTSTDTQY
TRBJ2-1 | TRBV10-1 | ATSRDLYNEQF
TRBJ2-3 | TRBV7-9 | ASSQGAGADTQY
TRBJ1-1 | TRBV10-1 | AKPTGNEKNTEAF
TRBJ1-1 | TRBV6-5 | ASSDLPRTEAF
TRBJ2-1 | TRBV5-1 | ASSLGPSNEQF
TRBJ1-2 | TRBV5-5 | ASSVQGTPYGYT
TRBJ1-1 | TRBV7-9 | ASSPPDRVYTEAF
TRBJ2-3 | TRBV5-4 | ASSSRSGTDTQY
TRBJ1-4 | TRBV5-6 | ASRRGLGNEKLF
TRBJ1-1 | TRBV18 | ASSQRPLTGGNTEAF
TRBJ2-3 | TRBV18 | ASSPVPDTQY
TRBJ2-7 | TRBV7-9 | ASSLAGQDYEQY
TRBJ1-6 | TRBV2 | ASSEGQGANSPLH
TRBJ2-1 | TRBV2 | ASTGLAVDNEQF
TRBJ1-1 | TRBV30 | AWSRSDEAF
TRBJ2-7 | TRBV7-2 | ASSRDFLEQY
TRBJ2-5 | TRBV13 | ASSPRQQETQY
TRBJ1-2 | TRBV6-5 | ASSEGGYT
TRBJ2-5 | TRBV6-1 | ASSERDQETQY
TRBJ1-1 | TRBV11-2 | ASSLVQGAMNTEAF
TRBJ2-1 | TRBV5-1 | ASSDSSLSNEQF
TRBJ2-2 | TRBV10-2 | ASSEYFSSTGELF
TRBJ1-1 | TRBV19 | ASKRWTGGRGTEAF
TRBJ2-5 | TRBV11-3 | ASSPRDRGYQY
TRBJ2-3 | TRBV12-1 | ASSSRLAGGEADTQY
TRBJ1-2 | TRBV14 | ASSQEERFGYT
TRBJ2-1 | TRBV5-1 | ASSLLGEQF
TRBJ1-2 | TRBV29-1 | STRDSFQIYGYT
TRBJ2-3 | TRBV6-5 | ASGGTDTQY
TRBJ2-3 | TRBV7-3 | ASSLKGVTDTQY
TRBJ1-2 | TRBV10-2 | ASSDSTGLYGYT